A selection of T cell receptor beta chains follows, all from one sample in a study of metastatic and nonmetastatic thyroid tumors. Via MiXCR, TCRdb re-called the PCR reads. This sample has more than 12,000 clones, with around 3.9% found just once. The sample comprised tumor tissue. These receptors were collected from a female donor with papillary thyroid cancer or a benign thyroid nodule (not recorded which). Some clones in this sample may be carry-over from other donors' samples. Each CDR3 is given with its conserved first and last residue. The D gene is left open where the match is weak. Some rows mark clone size as missing; the rest say once, few, many or name a class of expanded clone.

>few|TRBJ1-1|NA|TRBV2
TGTGCCAGCAGTGAAAACGTTGGACCCCGGGGCACTGAAGCTTTCTTT
CASSENVGPRGTEAFF
>few|TRBJ1-3|NA|TRBV11-2
TGTGCCAGCAGCTCGGGACGGAGCTCTGGAAACACCATATATTTT
CASSSGRSSGNTIYF
>few|TRBJ2-7|NA|TRBV6-1
TGTGCCAGCAAACCCTCCTACGAGCAGTACTTC
CASKPSYEQYF
>few|TRBJ2-2|TRBD1|TRBV5-1
TGCGCCAGCAGCTTGGGGAGGGGACAGGGAGACACCGGGGAGCTGTTTTTT
CASSLGRGQGDTGELFF
>NA|TRBJ1-1|NA|TRBV5-1
TGCGCCAGCAGCTACCAGGGTATCACTGAAGCTTTCTTT
CASSYQGITEAFF
>few|TRBJ2-1|TRBD1|TRBV15
TGTGCCACCAGCAGCAGACAGGGGCGAAATGAGCAGTTCTTC
CATSSRQGRNEQFF
>few|TRBJ1-2|TRBD1|TRBV15
TGTGCCACCAGCAGTAGACAGGGTCTTGGCTACACCTTC
CATSSRQGLGYTF
>NA|TRBJ1-5|NA|TRBV6-1
TGTGCGTCTCAGTGGTGGGGTGGTCAGCCCCAGCATTTT
CASQWWGGQPQHF
>few|TRBJ1-3|NA|TRBV6-1
TGTGCCAGCAGACAGGGACGAAACACCATATATTTT
CASRQGRNTIYF
>NA|TRBJ2-1|NA|TRBV20-1
TGCAGTGCTAGCCCCCTAACAGGTGGCGCGAGGAATGAGCAGTTCTTC
CSASPLTGGARNEQFF
>few|TRBJ2-7|TRBD1|TRBV6-1
TGTGCCAGCAGTGCCGGGACAGGGTTTAACGAGCAGTACTTC
CASSAGTGFNEQYF